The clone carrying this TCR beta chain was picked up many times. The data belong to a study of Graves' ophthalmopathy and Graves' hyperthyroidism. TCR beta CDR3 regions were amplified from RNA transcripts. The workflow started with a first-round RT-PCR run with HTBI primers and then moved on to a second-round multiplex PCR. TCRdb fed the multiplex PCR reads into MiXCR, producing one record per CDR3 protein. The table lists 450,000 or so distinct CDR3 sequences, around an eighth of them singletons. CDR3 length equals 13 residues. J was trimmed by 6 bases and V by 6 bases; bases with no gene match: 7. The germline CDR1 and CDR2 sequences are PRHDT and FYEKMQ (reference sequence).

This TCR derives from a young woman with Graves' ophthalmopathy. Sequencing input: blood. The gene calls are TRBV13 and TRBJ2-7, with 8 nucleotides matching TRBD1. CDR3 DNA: TGTGCCAGCAGAAACGTCGACAGGGGCGAGCAGTACTTC. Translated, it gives CASRNVDRGEQYF.